This T cell receptor beta chain was obtained from a study of naive and memory T cell subsets. Both TRBC1 and TRBC2 were covered by a beta constant-region primer of two equimolar oligonucleotides. Ligated cDNA was amplified by four rounds of PCR with nested alpha and beta constant-region primers and SP2. TCRdb re-derived calls from the UMI-ligation and nested PCR reads in MiXCR, one entry per CDR3 protein. The table includes around 130,000 distinct CDR3 sequences, 36% detected once. Study-level findings and limits: In CD4 and CD8 cells, diversity dropped from naive through EMRA. Over 95% of naive TCR sequences appeared only once after error correction, unlike memory subsets.

After the first PCR, alpha and beta chain libraries were processed separately. Four subsets defined by CD45RA and CD27 were sorted after CD3, CD4, CD8 and live/dead staining. As regards this clonotype: Its antigen remains unknown.

This clonotype was sampled from a human donor in good health. The material sequenced was central memory CD4+ T cells from blood.

In DNA, the CDR3 is TGTGCCAGCTCACCACGAGATGGCAACAGCGCTAACTATGGCTACACCTTC. Protein product: CASSPRDGNSANYGYTF. The V call is TRBV18, the J call TRBJ1-2; D unresolved. The V end was cut by 1 base, the J end by 0 bases, with 15 bases between. This CDR3 is built from 17 residues. Germline V CDR1 and CDR2: KGHSH, LQKENI.